The 10 T cell receptor beta chains presented below share a single source sample, sequenced in a study of spatial heterogeneity in lung cancer. One entry per CDR3 protein results from TCRdb running MiXCR on the 5' RACE reads. The table records roughly 18,000 distinct CDR3 sequences, approximately 9.7% of them present only once. Which antigens these TCRs recognize remains unknown. Time point specified: sample taken at primary tumor resection. Study-wide results and limits: Intratumoral expanded alpha and beta TCR counts were found to track tumor mutation counts.

Material: lung tumor tissue, obtained at surgery. Receptors originate from a female donor with early-stage non-small cell lung cancer.

This clonotype was seen many times. A library prepared for alpha chains yielded this beta chain as an off-target read; its size is of little meaning. The chain couples TRBV29-1 to TRBJ2-1; D perhaps matches TRBD2 (6 bases). Germline loops: CDR1 SQVTM, CDR2 ANQGSEA. V lost 2 bases to trimming and J lost 0 bases, with 14 bases between them. The CDR3 runs 16 residues. This CDR3 is CSVEPGTFLSYNEQFF. Written as DNA, the CDR3 is TGCAGCGTTGAACCCGGGACTTTCCTCTCCTACAATGAGCAGTTCTTC.

This clonotype was detected only a few times. Within a library made for alpha chains, this beta chain is off target, and its count is uninformative. The chain is built from TRBV20-1 and TRBJ2-3; tentatively, D is TRBD1 (5 bases). V lost 0 bases and J 3 bases, leaving 22 bases between the germline ends. Germline lookup yields CDR1 DFQATT and CDR2 SNEGSKA (reference sequence). This CDR3 has 18 residues. CDR3 region: CSARDSGRATALTDTQYF. The CDR3, as DNA: TGCAGTGCTAGAGATTCGGGCAGGGCGACCGCTTTGACAGATACGCAGTATTTT.

Only a few counts were recorded for this clonotype. This beta chain appears as a stray read in a library generated for alpha chains; its size is not informative. The chain couples TRBV5-1 to TRBJ2-6; D possibly corresponds to TRBD2 (6 bases). The ends were cut back, 7 bases at V and 4 bases at J, with 15 bases in the middle. Germline V gene lookup returns CDR1 SGHRS and CDR2 YFSETQ. This CDR3 contains 15 residues. In DNA, the CDR3 is TGCGCCAGCGGGACTCAACTCTCCGGGGCCAACGTCCTGACTTTC. It codes for CASGTQLSGANVLTF.

Notes on this clonotype: Within a library made for alpha chains, this beta chain is off target, and its count is uninformative. The CDR3 is CAWTDGTISNSGTQYF. The DNA of the CDR3 is TGTGCCTGGACGGATGGGACTATCTCGAATTCGGGGACGCAGTATTTT. V gene TRBV30 combines with J gene TRBJ2-3; 7 positions agree with TRBD2. CDR3 length equals 16 residues. Germline trimming cut 4 bases from V and 9 bases from J; bases unmatched to any gene: 19. Germline CDR1 and CDR2: GTSNPN and SVGIG (reference sequence).

This clonotype appeared many times. The library was designed around alpha chains, so this beta chain is a stray read whose abundance carries little weight. J is TRBJ1-6 and V is TRBV28; 8 nucleotides agree with TRBD1. V trimming: 5 bases; J trimming: 6 bases; junction bases outside the gene matches: 12. Germline V gene sequence: CDR1 MDHEN, CDR2 SYDVKM. The CDR3 is 17 residues long. CDR3 nucleotide sequence: TGTGCCAGCAGTCCGCCGGGACAGGAAATCCCTAATTCACCCCTCCACTTT. This sequence encodes CASSPPGQEIPNSPLHF.

This clonotype qualifies as medium-sized. Found in a library prepared for alpha chains, this beta chain is an off-target read, and its abundance has little meaning. The chain links TRBV10-3 to TRBJ1-1; D is uncertain. The CDR3 is 13 amino acids. Deletions cut 0 bases from V and 2 bases from J, with 4 bases between. CDR1 is ENHRY, CDR2 SYGVKD, per germline. CDR3 sequence reads: CAISESVNTEAFF. The DNA of the CDR3 is TGTGCCATCAGTGAGTCAGTAAACACTGAAGCTTTCTTT.

With respect to this clonotype: Since the library was made to target alpha chains, this beta chain is a stray read and its abundance is not meaningful. The chain recombines TRBV7-3 with TRBJ2-5; TRBD2 agrees at 7 bases. This CDR3 has 15 amino acids. Unmatched junction bases numbered 9, after V lost 5 bases and J lost 3 bases. Germline values: CDR1 SGHTA, CDR2 FQGTGA. CDR3 loop: CASSPAGTPKETQYF. The CDR3 DNA is TGTGCCAGCAGCCCAGCGGGGACTCCGAAAGAGACCCAGTACTTC.

A note on this clonotype: This beta chain is an unintended read in a library built for alpha chains; its size means little. The rearrangement joins TRBV7-9 to TRBJ2-1; tentative D call: TRBD2 (5 bases). Per germline, CDR1 SEHNR and CDR2 FQNEAQ (reference sequence). This CDR3 is 15 amino acids long. V was cut by 5 bases and J by 4 bases, with 15 bases left in between. The CDR3 sequence: CASSPRRTSYNEQFF. The CDR3 DNA follows: TGTGCCAGCAGCCCCAGGAGGACTTCATACAATGAGCAGTTCTTC.

As regards this clonotype: As an off-target read in a library built for alpha chains, this beta chain has a frequency of little significance. The chain recombines TRBV5-1 with TRBJ2-1; D not certain. The CDR3 runs to 14 residues. V was trimmed by 0 bases and J by 7 bases, leaving 11 bases between them. Germline CDR1 is SGHRS and CDR2 is YFSETQ. In nucleotides, the CDR3 is TGCGCCAGCAGCTTGGGGGTACACGGAAATGAGCAGTTCTTC. It specifies CASSLGVHGNEQFF.

Comments on this clonotype: Little can be read into the size of this beta chain, an off-target read in a library designed for alpha chains. The chain joins TRBV7-2 to TRBJ2-5; maybe TRBD1 (5 bases). The V end was cut by 5 bases, the J end by 2 bases, with 12 bases between. The CDR3 totals 14 residues. Germline V gene lookup returns CDR1 SGHTA and CDR2 FQGNSA. In DNA, the CDR3 is TGTGCCAGCAGCCGGACACTTAATCAAGAGACCCAGTACTTC. This sequence encodes CASSRTLNQETQYF.